The 30 T cell receptor beta chains presented below share a single source sample, sequenced in a study of blood T cell repertoires in COVID-19. Assay: immunoSEQ multiplex PCR; the TCRdb copy retains only in-frame clones and omits some. The sample shows a few hundred thousand clones, approximately 85% of them seen only once. The sequenced sample consisted of peripheral blood. Receptors were obtained from a woman aged 25 to 39 with acute or convalescent COVID-19.

This chain connects TRBV6-5 to TRBJ2-1, with 11 nucleotides matching TRBD2. Trimming took 2 bases from V and 7 from J; bases not matched to a gene: 4. CDR1 and CDR2 (germline): MNHEY, SVGAGI. The CDR3 is 15 amino acids. Here the CDR3 reads CASSYLAGGLNEQFF. CDR3 nucleotide sequence: TGTGCCAGCAGTTACCTAGCGGGAGGACTTAATGAGCAGTTCTTC.

This clone occurred once. The chain links TRBV6-5 to TRBJ2-7; 11 nucleotides line up with TRBD1. Germline V gene lookup returns CDR1 MNHEY and CDR2 SVGAGI. CDR3 size: 15 residues. The V gene end was trimmed by 2 bases and the J gene end by 7 bases; junction bases not matched to a gene: 7. The CDR3, as DNA: TGTGCCAGCAGTTACACTCCGGGACAGGGGGGAGAGCAGTACTTC. Translating gives CASSYTPGQGGEQYF.

The chain combines TRBV6-5 with TRBJ2-2; D perhaps matches TRBD1 (6 bases). Trimming removed 2 bases from V and 2 bases from J, with 12 bases in between. CDR3 length: 16 residues. CDR1 MNHEY and CDR2 SVGAGI come from the germline V gene. The CDR3 is CASSYPTGLNTGELFF. The CDR3 bases are TGTGCCAGCAGTTACCCGACAGGCCTTAACACCGGGGAGCTGTTTTTT.

The chain is built from TRBV6-5 and TRBJ1-2; the D gene is possibly TRBD1 (5 bases). Germline V lookup: CDR1 MNHEY, CDR2 SVGAGI. This CDR3 is built from 12 residues. Trimming removed 6 bases from V and 3 bases from J, with 8 bases in between. CDR3 nucleotides: TGTGCCAGCAGGACAGACGACTATGGCTACACCTTC. It encodes CASRTDDYGYTF.

This chain joins TRBV6-2 or TRBV6-3 and TRBJ1-1; D call uncertain. CDR1 MNHEY and CDR2 SVGEGT come from the germline V gene. V dropped 5 bases and J dropped 4 bases, with 8 bases sitting between them. The CDR3 spans 12 residues. The CDR3 protein is CASSTRATEAFF. The CDR3 coding sequence is TGTGCCAGCAGTACGCGAGCCACTGAAGCTTTCTTT.

This clone was detected only once. The chain joins TRBV30 to TRBJ1-1, with a possible D match to TRBD1 (6 bases). V shed 4 bases and J shed 5 bases, with 14 bases lying between them. There are 13 residues in the CDR3. Germline V gene sequence: CDR1 GTSNPN, CDR2 SVGIG (reference sequence). CDR3 region: CAWNRVSLTEAFF. The CDR3 nucleotides are TGTGCCTGGAACAGGGTTTCCCTAACTGAAGCTTTCTTT.

This clone was counted between two and nine times. The genes are TRBV7-2 and TRBJ1-1; D gene ambiguous. CDR3 size: 13 residues. Germline V gene sequence: CDR1 SGHTA, CDR2 FQGNSA. Trimming removed 4 bases from V and 0 bases from J, with 6 bases in between. The CDR3 sequence: CASSSPVNTEAFF. DNA of the CDR3: TGTGCCAGCAGCTCCCCGGTGAACACTGAAGCTTTCTTT.

The chain links TRBV6-6 to TRBJ1-2; TRBD1 might be the D (6 bases). Trimming pared 7 bases from V and 5 bases from J, leaving 11 bases between. CDR1 is MNHNY, CDR2 SVGAGI, per germline (reference sequence). The CDR3 runs to 12 residues. CDR3 amino acids: CASKDSGYGYTF. Here the CDR3 DNA reads TGTGCCAGCAAGGACAGCGGATATGGCTACACCTTC.

The V gene is TRBV24-1, the J gene TRBJ2-7; TRBD1 matches at 8 bases. The V and J ends lost 10 bases and 2 bases, in that order; junction bases with no gene match: 6. Germline V gives CDR1 KGHDR, CDR2 SFDVKD. The CDR3 extends over 13 amino acids. In DNA form, the CDR3 reads TGTGCCACGGGGATGACAGGGGCCTACGAGCAGTACTTC. It codes for CATGMTGAYEQYF.

This clone was found once. The chain carries TRBV3-1 (or the pseudogene TRBV3-2) and TRBJ1-3; a possible D gene is TRBD1 (5 bases). Germline values: CDR1 LGHDT, CDR2 YNNKEL (reference sequence). Trimming removed 3 bases from V and 2 bases from J, with 8 bases in between. This CDR3 comprises 14 residues. For the CDR3, the DNA is TGTGCCAGCAGCCAGGGGCTGGCTGGAAACACCATATATTTT. Translation: CASSQGLAGNTIYF.

The chain is built from TRBV27 and TRBJ2-6; 14 nucleotides match TRBD2. J was trimmed by 2 bases and V by 8 bases; bases with no gene match: 5. The CDR3 contains 17 residues. Germline CDR1 is MNHEY and CDR2 is SMNVEV (reference sequence). The CDR3 protein is CASAVTSGRAGANVLTF. Here the CDR3 DNA reads TGTGCCAGCGCGGTGACTAGCGGGAGGGCTGGGGCCAACGTCCTGACTTTC.

This chain joins TRBV6-5 and TRBJ2-1, with D maybe TRBD1 (5 bases). Germline V gene lookup returns CDR1 MNHEY and CDR2 SVGAGI. Deletions cut 6 bases from V and 10 bases from J, with 16 bases between. The CDR3 has 13 amino acids. The chain's CDR3 is CASSQGDRREQFF. CDR3 DNA: TGTGCCAGCAGCCAGGGTGACCGCCGGGAGCAGTTCTTC.

The gene calls are TRBV19 and TRBJ1-2, with no clear D. The CDR3 is 14 amino acids. Germline-derived CDR1 and CDR2 are LNHDA and SQIVND (reference sequence). The V gene lost 3 bases and the J gene lost 2 bases, with 10 bases spanning the gap. The DNA of the CDR3 is TGTGCCAGTAGTATGTCCCGGGAGAACTATGGCTACACCTTC. As protein: CASSMSRENYGYTF.

The V and J genes are TRBV11-3 and TRBJ2-1, with D unclear. With 4 bases removed from V and 5 bases from J, the gap between germline ends came to 9 bases. CDR1 and CDR2 (germline): SGHNT, YENEEA. This CDR3 comprises 13 residues. The CDR3 sequence is CASSSLRDNEQFF. The CDR3 DNA sequence: TGTGCCAGCAGCTCCCTGCGAGACAATGAGCAGTTCTTC.

This rearrangement joins TRBV6-1 to TRBJ1-1; TRBD1 might be the D (5 bases). The CDR3 has 16 residues. The germline V gene encodes CDR1 MNHNS and CDR2 SASEGT. V was clipped by 0 bases and J by 3 bases, with 14 bases between them. CDR3 amino acids: CASSEAPAGVDTEAFF. DNA for the CDR3: TGTGCCAGCAGTGAAGCCCCCGCGGGGGTGGACACTGAAGCTTTCTTT.

The chain uses TRBV4-3 and TRBJ1-2; 7 positions match TRBD1. This CDR3 contains 16 residues. Germline trimming cut 5 bases from V and 6 bases from J; bases unmatched to any gene: 15. Per germline, CDR1 LGHNA and CDR2 YSLEER. The CDR3 sequence is CASSETQGRTVDGYTF. DNA for the CDR3: TGCGCCAGCAGCGAAACACAGGGGAGGACTGTCGATGGCTACACCTTC.

The J gene is TRBJ1-1, the V gene TRBV6-5, with D perhaps TRBD1 (5 bases). V lost 5 bases and J 1 base, leaving 11 bases between the germline ends. CDR1 and CDR2 (germline): MNHEY, SVGAGI. This CDR3 is built from 14 residues. The CDR3 spells CASSNQGWNTEAFF. DNA of the CDR3: TGTGCCAGCAGTAACCAGGGATGGAACACTGAAGCTTTCTTT.

V usage is TRBV15 and J usage is TRBJ2-7; 7 nucleotides line up with TRBD2. J was trimmed by 2 bases and V by 5 bases; bases with no gene match: 3. The germline gives CDR1 LNHNV, CDR2 YYDKDF (reference sequence). The CDR3 consists of 13 residues. CDR3 protein: CATSWGGAYEQYF. In DNA form, the CDR3 reads TGTGCCACCAGCTGGGGGGGTGCCTACGAGCAGTACTTC.

V is TRBV25-1 and J is TRBJ2-1, with 10 positions matching TRBD2. Germline values: CDR1 MGHDK, CDR2 SYGVNS. The CDR3 runs to 16 residues. J lost 4 bases, V lost 4 bases, and 7 bases had no gene match. The CDR3 sequence: CASSAGSGRPYNEQFF. The CDR3 bases are TGTGCCAGCAGTGCGGGTAGCGGGAGGCCGTACAATGAGCAGTTCTTC.

This clone has a count of ten or more. The rearrangement joins TRBV13 to TRBJ2-1; D call uncertain. V gave up 2 bases and J gave up 4 bases, with 9 bases separating them. Germline assignment: CDR1 PRHDT and CDR2 FYEKMQ (reference sequence). CDR3 length equals 14 residues. The CDR3 sequence is CASSLPSSYNEQFF. CDR3 nucleotide sequence: TGTGCCAGCAGCTTACCGTCCTCTTACAATGAGCAGTTCTTC.

This chain uses TRBV9 with TRBJ1-1; D not certain. V lost 0 bases, J lost 4 bases, and 10 bases lay in between. Germline CDR1 SGDLS, CDR2 YYNGEE. The CDR3 is 14 amino acids. The chain's CDR3 is CASSVVGEGTEAFF. CDR3 sequence (DNA): TGTGCCAGCAGCGTAGTCGGGGAAGGCACTGAAGCTTTCTTT.

This clone has a single count. The rearrangement links TRBV19 to TRBJ2-1; 8 nucleotides match TRBD2. The CDR3 spans 14 residues. V gave up 6 bases and J gave up 8 bases; unmatched junction bases: 9. Germline CDR1 reads LNHDA; CDR2 reads SQIVND (reference sequence). CDR3 sequence: CASSPRAGADEQFF. The CDR3 DNA reads TGTGCCAGTAGCCCTAGAGCGGGAGCGGATGAGCAGTTCTTC.

CDR3 sequence: CASSLHENYNEQFF. The CDR3 nucleotides read TGTGCCAGCAGCTTACACGAGAACTACAATGAGCAGTTCTTC. The genes are TRBV7-3 and TRBJ2-1; D is unresolved. V lost 2 bases and J 3 bases, leaving 8 bases between the germline ends. The CDR3 is 14 amino acids. Germline V gene sequence: CDR1 SGHTA, CDR2 FQGTGA.

This chain links TRBV19 with TRBJ1-6; 8 bases align to TRBD1. The trim removed 6 bases at V and 6 bases at J, leaving 4 bases unmatched. Germline lookup yields CDR1 LNHDA and CDR2 SQIVND (reference sequence). CDR3 length: 14 residues. CDR3: CASSDDRGNSPLHF. The DNA of the CDR3 is TGTGCCAGTAGCGACGACAGGGGTAATTCACCCCTCCACTTT.

V and J are TRBV19 and TRBJ1-1, with 8 positions matching TRBD1. Germline V gene data show CDR1 as LNHDA and CDR2 as SQIVND (reference sequence). V shed 2 bases, J shed 0 bases, and the junction held 2 bases outside the gene matches. The CDR3 totals 15 residues. As DNA, the CDR3 is TGTGCCAGTAGTATACCAGGGGGCATGAACACTGAAGCTTTCTTT. This gives the protein CASSIPGGMNTEAFF. Based on the CDR3 plus reference TRBV19 and TRBJ1-1, the full variable domain is DGGITQSPKYLFRKEGQNVTLSCEQNLNHDAMYWYRQDPGQGLRLIYYSQIVNDFQKGDIAEGYSVSREKKESFPLTVTSAQKNPTAFYLCASSIPGGMNTEAFFGQGTRLTVV.

J is TRBJ2-1 and V is TRBV7-2, with D possibly being TRBD1 (6 bases). The length of the CDR3 is 13 residues. Between the trimmed V and J ends, which lost 6 bases and 4 bases, there was a span of 10 bases. The germline CDR1 and CDR2 sequences are SGHTA and FQGNSA. CDR3 region: CASRIQGYNEQFF. The DNA for the CDR3 is TGTGCCAGCAGAATACAGGGTTACAATGAGCAGTTCTTC.

The V gene is TRBV5-4, the J gene TRBJ2-1; TRBD2 is a possible D gene (6 bases). V was trimmed by 3 bases and J by 0 bases, leaving 7 bases between them. Germline V lookup: CDR1 SGHNT, CDR2 YYREEE (reference sequence). This CDR3 is 14 amino acids long. In DNA, the CDR3 is TGTGCCAGCAGCTGGGGGGACTCCTACAATGAGCAGTTCTTC. This sequence encodes CASSWGDSYNEQFF.

CDR3: CASSMGRDYEQYF. The CDR3 DNA sequence: TGTGCCAGTAGTATGGGCAGGGACTACGAGCAGTACTTC. V and J are TRBV19 and TRBJ2-7, with D possibly matching TRBD1 (5 bases). The CDR3 has 13 residues. The V gene's germline CDR1 is LNHDA and CDR2 SQIVND (reference sequence). V shed 3 bases and J shed 3 bases, with 9 bases lying between them.

For this clone: Additional DNA sequences in this sample encode the identical CDR3. The V gene is TRBV30, the J gene TRBJ1-5; 7 bases fit TRBD1. This CDR3 is 12 amino acids long. Germline trimming cut 5 bases from V and 4 bases from J; bases unmatched to any gene: 2. Germline CDR1 and CDR2: GTSNPN and SVGIG (reference sequence). DNA for the CDR3: TGTGCCTGGGACAGGGAGAATCAGCCCCAGCATTTT. This gives the protein CAWDRENQPQHF.

This clone was detected a few times. The chain joins TRBV7-9 to TRBJ2-7; 10 positions agree with TRBD1. CDR3 size: 14 residues. Trimming took 3 bases from V and 5 from J; bases not matched to a gene: 4. Germline values: CDR1 SEHNR, CDR2 FQNEAQ (reference sequence). The CDR3 protein is CASSFRDRGHEQYF. CDR3 sequence (DNA): TGTGCCAGCAGCTTCCGGGACAGGGGACACGAGCAGTACTTC.